The sequence of this T cell receptor (beta chain) was determined in a study of T-cell reconstitution after alpha-beta-depleted transplantation in children. Findings of the study overall: Surviving recipient T cells and intrathymic progenitors accounted for some patients' high TCRbeta diversity at day 60. At one year after transplant, newly produced T cells mostly accounted for T-cell counts and diversity. Alpha-beta T cells about two months after transplant reportedly derived from several hundred expanded graft clones.

Notes on this clonotype: No antigen is known for it.

The CDR3 has 16 amino acids. With V trimmed by 3 bases and J by 1 base, 7 bases remained unmatched. Using unique molecular identifiers, the investigators prepared the TCRbeta library. TCRdb fed the PCR reads into MiXCR, producing one record per CDR3 protein. The profile shows 540,000 or so distinct CDR3 sequences, 20% to 25% of them singletons. The sample was PBMCs, mostly from graft donor cells, taken 360 days after TCRalphabeta/CD19-depleted stem cell transplant. The clonotype comes from a boy younger than two who had a stem cell transplant for acute myeloid leukemia, so the T cells may come from the graft donor. This chain uses TRBV12-3 or TRBV12-4 with TRBJ2-5; 8 bases are a match to TRBD2. This chain's CDR3 is CASSFGGGGPQETQYF. The CDR3 DNA reads TGTGCCAGCAGTTTTGGCGGCGGGGGGCCCCAAGAGACCCAGTACTTC.